The entry below gives a single T cell receptor (beta chain) sequence along with its context. These data belong to a study of blood T cell repertoires in COVID-19. Looking at the study overall: Collection of acute and convalescent COVID-19 samples took place in the United States, Italy and Spain. The cDNA or gDNA used as material had been derived from T cells, B-cell-depleted T cells, or PBMCs.

The authors' processing: Amplifying reference gene primers gave estimates of nucleated cell counts. The repertoire was sequenced with immunoSEQ multiplex PCR; TCRdb's copy has only in-frame clones and lacks some. D and trimming were read from the DNA, whereas the V and J calls and clone size are those reported in that table. The table records 250,000 to 350,000 clones, roughly 90% of them present only once. CDR1 is KGHDR and CDR2 is SFDVKD in the germline V gene. CDR3 length equals 16 residues. J was trimmed by 2 bases and V by 3 bases; bases with no gene match: 8. The chain links TRBV24-1 to TRBJ2-7; 8 bases match TRBD1. The sequenced sample consisted of peripheral blood. The source is a man aged 18 to 29 who had recovered from COVID-19. CDR3 bases: TGTGCCACCAGTGATAGACAGGGGTTAGGCGCCTACGAGCAGTACTTC. Translating gives CATSDRQGLGAYEQYF.